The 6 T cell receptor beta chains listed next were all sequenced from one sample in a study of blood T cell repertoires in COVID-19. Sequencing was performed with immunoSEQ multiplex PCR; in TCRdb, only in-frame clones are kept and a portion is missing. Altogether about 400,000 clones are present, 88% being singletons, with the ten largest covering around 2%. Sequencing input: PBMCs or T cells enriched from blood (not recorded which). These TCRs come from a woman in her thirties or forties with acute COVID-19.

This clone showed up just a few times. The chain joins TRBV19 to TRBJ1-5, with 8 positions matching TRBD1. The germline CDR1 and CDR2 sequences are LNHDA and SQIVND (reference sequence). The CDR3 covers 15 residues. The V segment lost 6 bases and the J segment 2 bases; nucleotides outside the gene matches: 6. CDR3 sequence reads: CASRQDRAGNQPQHF. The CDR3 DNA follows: TGTGCCAGTAGGCAGGACAGGGCTGGCAATCAGCCCCAGCATTTT.

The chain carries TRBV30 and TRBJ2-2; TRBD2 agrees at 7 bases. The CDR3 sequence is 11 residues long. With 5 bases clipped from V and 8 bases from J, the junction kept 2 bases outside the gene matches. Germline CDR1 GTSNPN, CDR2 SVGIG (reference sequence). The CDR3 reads CAWSAGGELFF. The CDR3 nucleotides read TGTGCCTGGTCAGCGGGAGGGGAGCTGTTTTTT.

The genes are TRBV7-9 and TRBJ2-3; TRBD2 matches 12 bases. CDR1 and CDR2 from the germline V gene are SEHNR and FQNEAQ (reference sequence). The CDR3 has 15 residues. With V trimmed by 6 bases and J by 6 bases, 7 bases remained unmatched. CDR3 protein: CASRVTSGGSDTQYF. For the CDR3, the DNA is TGTGCCAGCAGGGTTACTAGCGGGGGGTCCGATACGCAGTATTTT.

The CDR3 spells CSASPDRGSTEAFF. Written as DNA, the CDR3 is TGCAGTGCTAGTCCGGACAGGGGGAGCACTGAAGCTTTCTTT. The chain joins TRBV20-1 to TRBJ1-1; TRBD1 agrees at 10 bases. V was clipped by 3 bases and J by 4 bases; unmatched bases: 5. Germline V gives CDR1 DFQATT, CDR2 SNEGSKA (reference sequence). This CDR3 is built from 14 residues.

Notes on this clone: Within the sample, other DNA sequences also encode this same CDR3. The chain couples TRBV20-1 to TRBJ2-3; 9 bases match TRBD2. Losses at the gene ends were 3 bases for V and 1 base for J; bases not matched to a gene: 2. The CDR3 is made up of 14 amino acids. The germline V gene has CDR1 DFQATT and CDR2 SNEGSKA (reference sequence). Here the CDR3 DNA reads TGCAGTGCTAGTTCTAGCGGGGGCACAGATACGCAGTATTTT. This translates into CSASSSGGTDTQYF.

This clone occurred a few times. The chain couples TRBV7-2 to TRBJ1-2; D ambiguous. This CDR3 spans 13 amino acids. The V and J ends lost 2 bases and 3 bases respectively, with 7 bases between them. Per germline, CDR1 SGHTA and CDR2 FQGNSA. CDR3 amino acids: CASSLQAYYGYTF. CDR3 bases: TGTGCCAGCAGCTTACAGGCATACTATGGCTACACCTTC.